The rows below give T cell receptor beta chains drawn from one sample of a study of T cell responses to AZD1222 COVID-19 vaccine. Measured with immunoSEQ multiplex PCR; TCRdb has only the in-frame clones, and not every one. The sample has 210,000 or so clones, roughly 91% seen once. Sample: peripheral blood, taken on day 0 of MenACWY control vaccination. These receptors all come from an adult in good health. Both conserved end residues are part of each CDR3. The D gene is left open where the match is weak. Size tells how often a clone was seen (once, few, many) or the class of an expanded clone, and some rows leave it out.

v_gene	j_gene	abundance	d_gene	CDR3nt	CDR3aa
TRBV18	TRBJ2-5	.	.	TGTGCCAGCTCACCCCCGGGGGCCCAAGAGACCCAGTACTTC	CASSPPGAQETQYF
TRBV5-6	TRBJ2-7	.	.	TGTGCCAGCAGCTTGGGCAGCAAATTCAAGCAGTACTTC	CASSLGSKFKQYF
TRBV15	TRBJ1-3	.	.	TGTGCCACCAGCAGTTCAGGGCCCACCATATATTTT	CATSSSGPTIYF
TRBV2	TRBJ2-7	once	.	TGTGCCAGCAGGGACCCCTGGTACGAGCAGTACTTC	CASRDPWYEQYF
TRBV30	TRBJ1-2	.	.	TGTGCCTGGAGCGGAGGGACCTACCGGGGCTACACCTTC	CAWSGGTYRGYTF
TRBV10-2	TRBJ1-5	.	TRBD1	TGCGCCAGCAGCGGGACAGGGGGCCCGGGTCAGCCCCAGCATTTT	CASSGTGGPGQPQHF
TRBV28	TRBJ1-3	.	.	TGTGCCAGCAGTTTTCAGGGATTCAACTCTGGAAACACCATATATTTT	CASSFQGFNSGNTIYF
TRBV6-5	TRBJ1-2	.	.	TGTGCCAGCAGTTACGACGTAGGATTGGGAGGCTACACCTTC	CASSYDVGLGGYTF
TRBV4-1	TRBJ1-4	.	TRBD1	TGCGCCAGCGGGGGGGACAGGGGTAATGAAAAACTGTTTTTT	CASGGDRGNEKLFF
TRBV2	TRBJ2-1	.	.	TGTGCCAGCAGTGAATCCCGGACTCCGTACAATGAGCAGTTCTTC	CASSESRTPYNEQFF
TRBV5-4	TRBJ2-2	once	.	TGTGCCAGCAGCTCCCCCGTGGGCAAAAACACCGGGGAGCTGTTTTTT	CASSSPVGKNTGELFF